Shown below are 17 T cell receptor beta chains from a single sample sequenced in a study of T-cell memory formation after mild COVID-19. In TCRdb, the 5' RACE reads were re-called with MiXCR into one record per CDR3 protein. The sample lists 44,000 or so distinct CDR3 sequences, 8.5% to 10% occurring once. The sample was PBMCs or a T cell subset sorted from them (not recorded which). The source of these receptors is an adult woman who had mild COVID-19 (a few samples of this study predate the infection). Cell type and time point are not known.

The CDR3 is CASSAPGKENTEAFF. The CDR3 DNA reads as TGTGCCAGCAGCGCCCCGGGGAAAGAGAACACTGAAGCTTTCTTT. The chain is built from TRBV9 and TRBJ1-1, with D hard to call. Trimming removed 3 bases at V and 1 base at J, with 13 bases between. CDR3 length: 15 residues. Looked up from germline, CDR1 is SGDLS and CDR2 is YYNGEE.

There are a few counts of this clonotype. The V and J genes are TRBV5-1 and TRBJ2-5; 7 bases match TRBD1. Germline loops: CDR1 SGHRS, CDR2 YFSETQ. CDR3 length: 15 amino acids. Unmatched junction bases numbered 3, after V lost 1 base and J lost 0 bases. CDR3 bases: TGCGCCAGCAGCTTGCAGGGGGTCAACCAAGAGACCCAGTACTTC. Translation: CASSLQGVNQETQYF.

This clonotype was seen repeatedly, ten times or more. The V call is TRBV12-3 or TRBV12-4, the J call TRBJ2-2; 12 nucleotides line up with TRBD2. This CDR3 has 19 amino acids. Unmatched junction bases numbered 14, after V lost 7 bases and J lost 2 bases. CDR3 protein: CASTIVGLAGGPNTGELFF. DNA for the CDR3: TGTGCCAGCACAATCGTGGGGCTAGCGGGAGGGCCCAACACCGGGGAGCTGTTTTTT.

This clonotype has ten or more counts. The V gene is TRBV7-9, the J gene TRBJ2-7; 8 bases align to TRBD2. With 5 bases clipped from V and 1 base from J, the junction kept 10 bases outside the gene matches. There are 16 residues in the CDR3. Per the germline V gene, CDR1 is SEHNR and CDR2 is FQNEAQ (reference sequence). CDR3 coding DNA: TGTGCCAGCAGCCCGGCGGGGTTAGCGGGATCCTACGAGCAGTACTTC. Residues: CASSPAGLAGSYEQYF.

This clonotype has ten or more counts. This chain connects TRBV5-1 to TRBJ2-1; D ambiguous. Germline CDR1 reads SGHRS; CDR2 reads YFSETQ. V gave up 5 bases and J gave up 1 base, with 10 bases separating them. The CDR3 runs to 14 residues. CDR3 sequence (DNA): TGCGCCAGCAGAAACGATGGGTCCTACAATGAGCAGTTCTTC. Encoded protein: CASRNDGSYNEQFF.

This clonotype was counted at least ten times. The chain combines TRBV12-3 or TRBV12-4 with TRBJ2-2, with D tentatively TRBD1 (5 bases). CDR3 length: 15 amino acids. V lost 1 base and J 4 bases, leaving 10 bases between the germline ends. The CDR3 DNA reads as TGTGCCAGCAGTTTAGGGGGCTCGGGCACCGGGGAGCTGTTTTTT. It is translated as CASSLGGSGTGELFF.

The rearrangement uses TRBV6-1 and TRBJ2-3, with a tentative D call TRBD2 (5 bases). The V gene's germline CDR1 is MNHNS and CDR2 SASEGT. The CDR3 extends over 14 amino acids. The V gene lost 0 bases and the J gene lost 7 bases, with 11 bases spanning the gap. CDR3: CASSEAILAHTQYF. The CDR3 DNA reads TGTGCCAGCAGTGAAGCCATCCTAGCCCATACGCAGTATTTT.

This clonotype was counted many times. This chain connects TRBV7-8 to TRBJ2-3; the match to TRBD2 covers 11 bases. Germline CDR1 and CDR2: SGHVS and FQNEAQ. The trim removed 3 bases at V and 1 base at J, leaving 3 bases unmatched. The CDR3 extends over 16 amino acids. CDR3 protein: CASSFTSGGRTDTQYF. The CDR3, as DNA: TGTGCCAGCAGCTTTACTAGCGGGGGCCGCACAGATACGCAGTATTTT.

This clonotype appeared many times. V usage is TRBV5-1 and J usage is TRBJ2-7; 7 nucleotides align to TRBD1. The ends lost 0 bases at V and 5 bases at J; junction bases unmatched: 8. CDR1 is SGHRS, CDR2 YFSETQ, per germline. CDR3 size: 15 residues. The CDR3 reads CASSLAEGAAHEQYF. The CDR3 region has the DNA TGCGCCAGCAGCTTGGCCGAGGGGGCGGCCCACGAGCAGTACTTC. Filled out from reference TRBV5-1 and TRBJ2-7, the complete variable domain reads KAGVTQTPRYLIKTRGQQVTLSCSPISGHRSVSWYQQTPGQGLQFLFEYFSETQRNKGNFPGRFSGRQFSNSRSEMNVSTLELGDSALYLCASSLAEGAAHEQYFGPGTRLTVT.

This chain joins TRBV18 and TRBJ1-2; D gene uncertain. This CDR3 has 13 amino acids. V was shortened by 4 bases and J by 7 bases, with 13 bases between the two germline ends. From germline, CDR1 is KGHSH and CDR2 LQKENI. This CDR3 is CASSLDGSIGYTF. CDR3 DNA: TGTGCCAGCTCACTCGACGGATCTATTGGCTACACCTTC.

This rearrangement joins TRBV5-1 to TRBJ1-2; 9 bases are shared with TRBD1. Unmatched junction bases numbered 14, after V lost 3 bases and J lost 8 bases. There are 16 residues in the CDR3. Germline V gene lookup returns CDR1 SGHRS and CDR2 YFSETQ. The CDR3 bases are TGCGCCAGCAGCTCACAGGGGGCGCGCGGGTCTGAAGGCTACACCTTC. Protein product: CASSSQGARGSEGYTF.

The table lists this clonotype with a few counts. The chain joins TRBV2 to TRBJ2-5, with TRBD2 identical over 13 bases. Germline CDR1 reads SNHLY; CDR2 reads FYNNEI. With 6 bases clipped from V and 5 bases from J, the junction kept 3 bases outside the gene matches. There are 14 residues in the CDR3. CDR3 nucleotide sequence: TGTGCCAGCAGCCCGACTAGCGGGAGGGAGACCCAGTACTTC. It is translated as CASSPTSGRETQYF.

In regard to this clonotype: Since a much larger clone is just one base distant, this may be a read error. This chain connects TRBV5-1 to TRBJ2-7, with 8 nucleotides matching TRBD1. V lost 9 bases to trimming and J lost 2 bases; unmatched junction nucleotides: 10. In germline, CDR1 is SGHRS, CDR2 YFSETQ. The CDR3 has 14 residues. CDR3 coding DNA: TGCGCCAACAGTCGGGGACAGGAGACCTACGAGCAGTACTTC. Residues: CANSRGQETYEQYF.

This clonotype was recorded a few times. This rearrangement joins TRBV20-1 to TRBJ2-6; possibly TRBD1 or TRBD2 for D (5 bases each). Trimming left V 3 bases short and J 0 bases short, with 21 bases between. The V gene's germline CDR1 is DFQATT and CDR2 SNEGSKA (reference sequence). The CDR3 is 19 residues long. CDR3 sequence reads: CSASREVMGEHSGANVLTF. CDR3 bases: TGCAGTGCTAGTCGGGAAGTGATGGGGGAACACTCTGGGGCCAACGTCCTGACTTTC.

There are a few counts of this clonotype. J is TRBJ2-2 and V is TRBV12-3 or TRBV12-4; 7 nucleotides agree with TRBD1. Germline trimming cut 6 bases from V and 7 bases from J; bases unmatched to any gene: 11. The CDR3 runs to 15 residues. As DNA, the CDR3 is TGTGCCAGCAGAAAAATGACAGGGAGAGGCGGGGAGCTGTTTTTT. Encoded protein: CASRKMTGRGGELFF.

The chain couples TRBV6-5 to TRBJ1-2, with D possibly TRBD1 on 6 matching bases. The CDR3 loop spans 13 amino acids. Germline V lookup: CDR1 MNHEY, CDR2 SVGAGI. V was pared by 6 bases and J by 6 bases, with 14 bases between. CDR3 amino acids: CASRNPGENGYTF. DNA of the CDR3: TGTGCCAGCAGGAATCCAGGGGAGAATGGCTACACCTTC.

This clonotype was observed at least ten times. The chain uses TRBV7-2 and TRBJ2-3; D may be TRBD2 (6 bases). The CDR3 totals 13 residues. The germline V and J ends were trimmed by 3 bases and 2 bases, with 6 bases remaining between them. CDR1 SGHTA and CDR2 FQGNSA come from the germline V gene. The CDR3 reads CASSLDYTDTQYF. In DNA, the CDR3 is TGTGCCAGCAGCTTGGACTACACAGATACGCAGTATTTT. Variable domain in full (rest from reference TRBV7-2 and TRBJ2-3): GAGVSQSPSNKVTEKGKDVELRCDPISGHTALYWYRQSLGQGLEFLIYFQGNSAPDKSGLPSDRFSAERTGGSVSTLTIQRTQQEDSAVYLCASSLDYTDTQYFGPGTRLTVL.